The source of this TCR beta chain is a study of T cells in Graves' hyperthyroidism and ophthalmopathy. Study observations and caveats: In simple terms, a model built on 13 V-J features told ophthalmopathy apart from stable hyperthyroidism.

Amplified TCR beta CDR3 regions came from RNA transcripts. During a first-round RT-PCR of the TCR CDR3, the HTBI primer set was used. TCRdb ran MiXCR on the multiplex PCR reads and lists one entry per CDR3 protein. The table has 300,000 to 400,000 distinct CDR3 sequences, under 15% seen once. The germline V gene has CDR1 SQVTM and CDR2 ANQGSEA. This CDR3 comprises 13 residues. The V end lost 4 bases, the J end lost 4 bases, and 11 bases lay between the germline ends. This clonotype was detected ten times or more. Its specificity is not known. This sequence joins TRBV29-1 and TRBJ1-5; unclear D gene. This TCR was sampled from a woman under 30 with Graves' hyperthyroidism. The source material was blood. The CDR3, as DNA: TGCAGCGTTGGCGAGGGTGGGAATCAGCCCCAGCATTTT. It yields the protein CSVGEGGNQPQHF.